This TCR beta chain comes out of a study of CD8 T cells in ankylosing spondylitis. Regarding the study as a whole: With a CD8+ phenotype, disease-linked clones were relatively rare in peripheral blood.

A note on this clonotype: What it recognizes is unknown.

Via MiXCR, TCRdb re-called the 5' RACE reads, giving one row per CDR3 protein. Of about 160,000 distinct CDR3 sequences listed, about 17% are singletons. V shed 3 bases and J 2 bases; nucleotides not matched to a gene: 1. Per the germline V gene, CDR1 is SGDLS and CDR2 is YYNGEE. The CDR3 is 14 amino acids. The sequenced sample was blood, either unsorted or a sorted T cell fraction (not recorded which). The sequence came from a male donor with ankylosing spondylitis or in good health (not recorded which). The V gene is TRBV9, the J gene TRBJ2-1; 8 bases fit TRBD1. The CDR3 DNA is TGTGCCAGCAGCGCGGACAGGGCCTACAATGAGCAGTTCTTC. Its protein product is CASSADRAYNEQFF.